This T cell receptor beta chain was observed in a study of technical replicates of blood from four donors. The table came from immunoSEQ multiplex PCR; TCRdb's copy has only in-frame clones and leaves some out. The profile covers around 92,000 clones, with nearly 97% appearing a single time and around 0.21% taken by the ten largest. V dropped 10 bases and J dropped 9 bases, with 19 bases sitting between them. From germline, CDR1 is LNHDA and CDR2 SQIVND (reference sequence). CDR3 length: 13 residues. The receptor was isolated from a human donor in good health. Sequencing input: T cells isolated from PBMCs. The V call is TRBV19, the J call TRBJ2-1, with a tentative D call TRBD2 (7 bases). For the CDR3, the DNA is TGTGCCACTCTACTGGGGGGGGCAAGTGAGCAGTTCTTC. As protein: CATLLGGASEQFF.